The clone carrying this T cell receptor beta chain showed up just once. The target antigen is unknown. The PCR contained 60 Vbeta and 13 Jbeta primers. The protocol was immunoSEQ multiplex PCR, while the TCRdb copy is restricted to in-frame clones and leaves out a portion. Of 120,000 or so clones in the sample, approximately 72% were seen once. The CDR3 length is 15 residues. Germline CDR1 and CDR2: MNHNS and SASEGT. The data belong to a study of cytomegalovirus exposure and HLA in healthy donors. Findings and caveats of the study: Later analysis identified several of the most significant clusters that appeared linked to common viral pathogens. Among TCR sequences, most were rare, though some public TCRs appeared in many donors. Reported results showed that the classifier diagnosed cytomegalovirus status with high specificity and sensitivity.

This rearrangement joins TRBV6-1 to TRBJ2-5; a possible D gene is TRBD2 (6 bases). The last part of the DNA fits TRBJ2-7 better; the J call may be wrong. The TCR originated in a woman in her 50s in good health and CMV-seropositive. Sequencing used PBMCs. In nucleotides, the CDR3 is TGTGCCAGCAGGGGCCAGGAGGGAAGCACCCACGAGCAGTACTTC. This gives the protein CASRGQEGSTHEQYF.